The 31 T cell receptor beta chains in this list originate from one sample, sequenced in a study of long-term antiretroviral therapy in people with HIV. immunoSEQ v3.0 was run at survey level. Libraries were prepared by immunoSEQ multiplex PCR; TCRdb keeps only in-frame clonotypes and omits some of them. The sample holds roughly 15,000 clones; around 80% are singletons and the top ten take over 6%. Material: unsorted PBMCs, obtained 0.4 years after starting antiretroviral therapy. Receptors were obtained from a man aged 30 to 39 with HIV.

V gene TRBV18 combines with J gene TRBJ2-7; the match to TRBD2 covers 10 bases. This CDR3 has 18 residues. V lost 3 bases, J lost 6 bases, and 17 bases stayed unmatched. Germline V lookup: CDR1 KGHSH, CDR2 LQKENI. The CDR3 nucleotides are TGTGCCAGCTCACCTCAACTAGCGGGGACCATCTACGTTGCCGAGCAGTACTTC. Residues: CASSPQLAGTIYVAEQYF.

The V gene is TRBV5-6, the J gene TRBJ2-7, with TRBD1 as a possible D gene (6 bases). The germline CDR1 and CDR2 sequences are SGHDT and YYEEEE. Between the trimmed V and J ends, which lost 0 bases and 0 bases, there was a span of 10 bases. This CDR3 comprises 15 residues. CDR3 coding DNA: TGTGCCAGCAGCTTGGGAGACAGGAGCTCCTACGAGCAGTACTTC. Translation gives CASSLGDRSSYEQYF.

The chain recombines TRBV11-2 with TRBJ2-3; 11 bases are shared with TRBD2. The CDR3 is 16 amino acids. Germline trimming cut 5 bases from V and 5 bases from J; bases unmatched to any gene: 9. Germline V lookup: CDR1 SGHAT, CDR2 FQNNGV. In DNA, the CDR3 is TGTGCCAGCAGCCCTCGGACTAGCGGGCGAGGAGATACGCAGTATTTT. As protein: CASSPRTSGRGDTQYF.

The CDR3 here is CASSIIDQGGQPQHF. The CDR3 DNA sequence: TGTGCCAGTAGTATAATAGATCAGGGTGGTCAGCCCCAGCATTTT. The chain carries TRBV19 and TRBJ1-5, with a possible D match to TRBD1 (5 bases). CDR3 length: 15 residues. Deletions cut 2 bases from V and 6 bases from J, with 14 bases between. The germline V gene has CDR1 LNHDA and CDR2 SQIVND (reference sequence).

J is TRBJ2-1 and V is TRBV19; D is possibly TRBD2 (5 bases). Germline V gene sequence: CDR1 LNHDA, CDR2 SQIVND (reference sequence). The CDR3 is 15 amino acids. Trimming stripped 1 base from V and 4 bases from J, with 11 bases between. The CDR3 sequence: CASSIGTRGYNEQFF. The CDR3 DNA reads TGTGCCAGTAGTATAGGGACCCGGGGTTACAATGAGCAGTTCTTC.

The chain carries TRBV4-2 and TRBJ1-1; D is undetermined. Looked up from germline, CDR1 is LGHNA and CDR2 is YNFKEQ. The CDR3 sequence is 15 residues long. Trimming left V 2 bases short and J 2 bases short, with 12 bases between. The CDR3 DNA reads as TGTGCCAGCAGCCAACTAGGCCCCCGTAACACTGAAGCTTTCTTT. Translating gives CASSQLGPRNTEAFF.

This clone was counted between two and nine times. The chain has TRBV2 and TRBJ2-7, with 9 bases identical to TRBD1. Germline V gene lookup returns CDR1 SNHLY and CDR2 FYNNEI. The ends lost 3 bases at V and 4 bases at J; junction bases unmatched: 7. CDR3 length equals 15 residues. In nucleotides, the CDR3 is TGTGCCAGCAGTGAGGGACAGGGCGATGCGTACGAGCAGTACTTC. Protein: CASSEGQGDAYEQYF.

V is TRBV27 and J is TRBJ2-1, with 12 positions matching TRBD2. V lost 4 bases to trimming and J lost 1 base; unmatched junction nucleotides: 23. CDR1 is MNHEY and CDR2 is SMNVEV in the germline V gene (reference sequence). This CDR3 region has 23 residues. The DNA for the CDR3 is TGTGCCAGCAGTTGGGACGGTGAGAGGACTAGCGGGACGGTCATGCCGTCCTACAATGAGCAGTTCTTC. It yields the protein CASSWDGERTSGTVMPSYNEQFF.

The chain carries TRBV7-9 and TRBJ2-1; TRBD2 matches 12 bases. Germline V gives CDR1 SEHNR, CDR2 FQNEAQ (reference sequence). The CDR3 has 16 amino acids. Trimming cost V 1 base and J 7 bases; bases outside gene matches: 5. CDR3 DNA: TGTGCCAGCAGCTTAGGGCTAGCGGGAGGGAGGAATGAGCAGTTCTTC. Translation: CASSLGLAGGRNEQFF.

The chain carries TRBV28 and TRBJ2-1, with D perhaps TRBD1 (5 bases). CDR1 and CDR2 (germline): MDHEN, SYDVKM. This CDR3 has 13 amino acids. The V end was cut by 6 bases, the J end by 12 bases, with 18 bases between. For the CDR3, the DNA is TGTGCCAGCAGCCAGGGTTTGGGTCCGGGGCAGTTCTTC. It codes for CASSQGLGPGQFF.

The chain uses TRBV30 and TRBJ2-5; D not resolved. Trimming pared 0 bases from V and 5 bases from J, leaving 4 bases between. The CDR3 totals 11 residues. CDR1 is GTSNPN, CDR2 SVGIG, per germline (reference sequence). The CDR3 DNA reads as TGTGCCTGGAGTGTGTCCGAGACCCAGTACTTC. The encoded protein is CAWSVSETQYF. The whole variable domain, remainder taken from reference TRBV30 and TRBJ2-5, is SQTIHQWPATLVQPVGSPLSLECTVEGTSNPNLYWYRQAAGRGLQLLFYSVGIGQISSEVPQNLSASRPQDRQFILSSKKLLLSDSGFYLCAWSVSETQYFGPGTRLLVL.

V and J are TRBV30 and TRBJ1-1; D is possibly TRBD1 (5 bases). Germline V gene data show CDR1 as GTSNPN and CDR2 as SVGIG (reference sequence). The CDR3 sequence is 13 residues long. V was shortened by 3 bases and J by 4 bases, with 12 bases between the two germline ends. The CDR3 sequence: CAWRYRRSTEAFF. The CDR3 DNA is TGTGCCTGGAGATACAGGAGATCCACTGAAGCTTTCTTT.

This chain links TRBV27 with TRBJ2-7, with 7 bases identical to TRBD1. CDR3 length: 15 amino acids. The trim removed 4 bases at V and 7 bases at J, leaving 13 bases unmatched. CDR1 MNHEY and CDR2 SMNVEV come from the germline V gene (reference sequence). The CDR3 protein is CASSSLGTETLEQYF. CDR3 nucleotides: TGTGCCAGCAGTTCTTTAGGGACAGAGACTTTGGAGCAGTACTTC.

The chain is built from TRBV30 and TRBJ1-1, with D hard to call. Germline loops: CDR1 GTSNPN, CDR2 SVGIG (reference sequence). Trimming took off 2 bases at V and 1 base at J, with 5 bases between the two ends. This CDR3 spans 12 amino acids. CDR3 nucleotide sequence: TGTGCCTGGAGTTCCGGGAACACTGAAGCTTTCTTT. It encodes CAWSSGNTEAFF.

This chain links TRBV27 with TRBJ2-1; D unresolved. Between the trimmed V and J ends, which lost 5 bases and 2 bases, there was a span of 10 bases. The germline CDR1 and CDR2 sequences are MNHEY and SMNVEV (reference sequence). This CDR3 is 14 amino acids long. CDR3: CASSPQYTYNEQFF. The CDR3 nucleotides read TGTGCCAGCAGTCCACAGTACACCTACAATGAGCAGTTCTTC.

This CDR3 reads CASSSGRGNQPQHF. The CDR3 bases are TGTGCCAGCAGCTCTGGGAGGGGCAATCAGCCCCAGCATTTT. This rearrangement joins TRBV11-2 to TRBJ1-5, with unresolved D. The CDR3 totals 14 residues. CDR1 and CDR2 (germline): SGHAT, FQNNGV. Trimming left V 4 bases short and J 2 bases short, with 9 bases between.

This chain connects TRBV11-1 to TRBJ1-1; perhaps TRBD1 as D (5 bases). The germline V and J ends were trimmed by 4 bases and 0 bases, with 18 bases remaining between them. Germline CDR1 and CDR2: SGHAT and FQDESV (reference sequence). The CDR3 is made up of 17 amino acids. The CDR3 here is CASSWGPQKGMNTEAFF. The DNA for the CDR3 is TGTGCCAGCAGCTGGGGACCGCAGAAAGGCATGAACACTGAAGCTTTCTTT.

The table lists this clone with a count of one. The rearrangement links TRBV5-5 to TRBJ1-2; 8 bases match TRBD1. This CDR3 spans 14 amino acids. Unmatched junction bases numbered 5, after V lost 0 bases and J lost 7 bases. Germline CDR1 is SGHKS and CDR2 is YYEKEE (reference sequence). Here the CDR3 DNA reads TGTGCCAGCAGCTTGGAGCCCGGACAGGGTGGCTACACCTTC. Its translation: CASSLEPGQGGYTF.

The V call is TRBV29-1, the J call TRBJ2-3; maybe TRBD2 (6 bases). V lost 5 bases, J lost 6 bases, and 6 bases lay in between. The CDR3 length is 10 residues. Germline CDR1 reads SQVTM; CDR2 reads ANQGSEA. CDR3 nucleotides: TGCAGCGTTCTAGCGGATACGCAGTATTTT. The encoded protein is CSVLADTQYF.

This rearrangement joins TRBV18 to TRBJ2-7, with D perhaps matching TRBD1 or TRBD2 (6 bases each). The germline gives CDR1 KGHSH, CDR2 LQKENI. The CDR3 length is 16 residues. Trimming removed 4 bases at V and 5 bases at J, with 21 bases between. CDR3 loop: CASSLDARGQVNEQYF. CDR3 DNA: TGTGCCAGCTCACTAGACGCCCGGGGGCAAGTAAACGAGCAGTACTTC. The complete variable domain, with remaining parts taken from reference TRBV18 and TRBJ2-7, reads NAGVMQNPRHLVRRRGQEARLRCSPMKGHSHVYWYRQLPEEGLKFMVYLQKENIIDESGMPKERFSAEFPKEGPSILRIQQVVRGDSAAYFCASSLDARGQVNEQYFGPGTRLTVT.

V usage is TRBV30 and J usage is TRBJ1-1; D is ambiguous. Trimming removed 3 bases at V and 1 base at J, with 3 bases between. This CDR3 is 11 amino acids long. Germline V gene sequence: CDR1 GTSNPN, CDR2 SVGIG (reference sequence). The CDR3 protein is CAWRGNTEAFF. As DNA, the CDR3 is TGTGCCTGGAGGGGGAACACTGAAGCTTTCTTT.

The chain has TRBV18 and TRBJ2-3; tentatively, D is TRBD2 (5 bases). The germline V gene has CDR1 KGHSH and CDR2 LQKENI. CDR3 length equals 16 residues. The germline V and J ends were trimmed by 5 bases and 2 bases, with 17 bases remaining between them. The CDR3 nucleotides are TGTGCCAGCTCAAGTTCGGTGAGGGCTGTCACAGATACGCAGTATTTT. Protein: CASSSSVRAVTDTQYF.

The rearrangement uses TRBV10-3 and TRBJ2-1; TRBD2 matches at 11 bases. The trim removed 5 bases at V and 7 bases at J, leaving 4 bases unmatched. CDR3 length: 14 residues. From germline, CDR1 is ENHRY and CDR2 SYGVKD. This chain's CDR3 is CAISTSGSLNEQFF. In DNA form, the CDR3 reads TGTGCCATCAGTACTAGCGGGAGCTTGAATGAGCAGTTCTTC.

V usage is TRBV15 and J usage is TRBJ2-3, with D perhaps matching TRBD2 (6 bases). This CDR3 has 16 amino acids. Germline V gene sequence: CDR1 LNHNV, CDR2 YYDKDF (reference sequence). The ends were cut back, 5 bases at V and 0 bases at J, with 15 bases in the middle. CDR3: CATSAWGLRSTDTQYF. The DNA of the CDR3 is TGTGCCACCAGCGCCTGGGGACTTCGCAGCACAGATACGCAGTATTTT. The complete variable domain, with remaining parts taken from reference TRBV15 and TRBJ2-3, reads DAMVIQNPRYQVTQFGKPVTLSCSQTLNHNVMYWYQQKSSQAPKLLFHYYDKDFNNEADTPDNFQSRRPNTSFCFLDIRSPGLGDTAMYLCATSAWGLRSTDTQYFGPGTRLTVL.

The CDR3 nucleotides read TGCGCCAGCAGCCAAGATTGGGATACGACTGAAGCTTTCTTT. It encodes CASSQDWDTTEAFF. The chain recombines TRBV4-1 with TRBJ1-1; D is unclear. Trimming left V 0 bases short and J 5 bases short, with 10 bases between. CDR1 and CDR2 from the germline V gene are MGHRA and YSYEKL. This CDR3 has 14 amino acids.

This chain uses TRBV18 with TRBJ1-5; a weak D match, TRBD1 (5 bases). Trimming left V 3 bases short and J 9 bases short, with 15 bases between. This CDR3 has 14 amino acids. Germline CDR1 is KGHSH and CDR2 is LQKENI. CDR3 protein: CASSPGQGVVPQHF. For the CDR3, the DNA is TGTGCCAGCTCACCCGGCCAGGGAGTTGTGCCCCAGCATTTT.

The genes are TRBV6-5 and TRBJ1-1; maybe TRBD1 (6 bases). Per germline, CDR1 MNHEY and CDR2 SVGAGI. V gave up 5 bases and J gave up 3 bases, with 16 bases separating them. The length of the CDR3 is 15 residues. CDR3 in amino acids: CASSRTVIEDTEAFF. In nucleotides, the CDR3 is TGTGCCAGCAGTAGGACAGTGATTGAGGACACTGAAGCTTTCTTT.

This clone was seen more than once but under ten times. The chain employs TRBV5-1 and TRBJ1-5; the D gene is possibly TRBD1 (6 bases). Trimming stripped 0 bases from V and 11 bases from J, with 12 bases between. The germline V gene has CDR1 SGHRS and CDR2 YFSETQ. CDR3 length: 13 residues. CDR3 protein: CASSLVRGGSQHF. The CDR3 nucleotides are TGCGCCAGCAGCTTGGTCAGGGGTGGTTCCCAGCATTTT. The whole variable domain, remainder taken from reference TRBV5-1 and TRBJ1-5, is KAGVTQTPRYLIKTRGQQVTLSCSPISGHRSVSWYQQTPGQGLQFLFEYFSETQRNKGNFPGRFSGRQFSNSRSEMNVSTLELGDSALYLCASSLVRGGSQHFGDGTRLSIL.

V usage is TRBV7-2 and J usage is TRBJ1-2; D gene uncertain. Looked up from germline, CDR1 is SGHTA and CDR2 is FQGNSA. This CDR3 spans 15 amino acids. Between the trimmed V and J ends, which lost 5 bases and 6 bases, there was a span of 19 bases. DNA for the CDR3: TGTGCCAGCAGCCCCGGGGTGCGAGTGATGGATGGCTACACCTTC. Translation: CASSPGVRVMDGYTF.

The gene calls are TRBV9 and TRBJ2-7; 10 bases are shared with TRBD1. CDR1 and CDR2 (germline): SGDLS, YYNGEE. V was pared by 3 bases and J by 5 bases, with 5 bases of the junction left unmatched. CDR3 length equals 14 residues. The CDR3 sequence: CASSGGQGRDEQYF. DNA for the CDR3: TGTGCCAGCAGCGGGGGACAGGGGCGCGACGAGCAGTACTTC.

The rearrangement links TRBV7-9 to TRBJ1-1; 10 nucleotides align to TRBD1. CDR3 size: 16 residues. The V gene end was trimmed by 7 bases and the J gene end by 1 base; junction bases not matched to a gene: 9. Germline-derived CDR1 and CDR2 are SEHNR and FQNEAQ (reference sequence). The CDR3 sequence is CASIAGTGVGNTEAFF. In DNA, the CDR3 is TGTGCCAGCATCGCCGGGACAGGGGTCGGGAACACTGAAGCTTTCTTT.